This is a list of T cell receptor beta chains from one sample in a study of T cell responses to AZD1222 COVID-19 vaccine. The method was immunoSEQ multiplex PCR; TCRdb's version includes in-frame clones alone and lacks a portion of them. Seen here are 150,000 or so clones, 90% observed once, and the top ten hold approximately 6.3%. This material consisted of peripheral blood, taken 28 days after the second AZD1222 dose. These receptors were taken from an adult who received the AZD1222 COVID-19 vaccine. Each CDR3 is given with its conserved first and last residue. A D gene is named only where the DNA matches it firmly. Clone size, where shown, is once, few, many, or a class for clones that have expanded.

D: NA
V: TRBV12-3/TRBV12-4
J: TRBJ2-7
size: NA
CDR3: CASSKPLGSEQYF
DNA: TGTGCCAGCAGCAAACCATTGGGGAGCGAGCAGTACTTC

D: NA
V: TRBV15
J: TRBJ2-3
size: NA
CDR3: CATSRSPGGVDTQYF
DNA: TGTGCCACCAGCAGATCCCCCGGGGGCGTAGATACGCAGTATTTT

D: TRBD1
V: TRBV5-4
J: TRBJ1-4
size: NA
CDR3: CASSENRGLNEKLFF
DNA: TGTGCCAGCAGCGAGAATAGGGGGCTTAATGAAAAACTGTTTTTT

D: TRBD1
V: TRBV5-8
J: TRBJ2-2
size: NA
CDR3: CASSTGQGYTGELFF
DNA: TGTGCCAGCAGCACGGGACAGGGGTACACCGGGGAGCTGTTTTTT

D: NA
V: TRBV5-5
J: TRBJ1-2
size: NA
CDR3: CATWDGYNYGYTF
DNA: TGTGCCACCTGGGACGGGTATAACTATGGCTACACCTTC

D: NA
V: TRBV3-1/TRBV3-2
J: TRBJ2-7
size: NA
CDR3: CASSQGISRGGYEQYF
DNA: TGTGCCAGCAGCCAAGGTATAAGCAGGGGTGGCTACGAGCAGTACTTC

D: NA
V: TRBV6-4
J: TRBJ2-3
size: NA
CDR3: CASSDMEGSTQYF
DNA: TGTGCCAGCAGTGACATGGAGGGATCTACGCAGTATTTT

D: TRBD2
V: TRBV7-2
J: TRBJ2-2
size: NA
CDR3: CASSFSSGSPTGELFF
DNA: TGTGCCAGCAGCTTCTCTAGCGGGAGCCCCACCGGGGAGCTGTTTTTT

D: NA
V: TRBV5-1
J: TRBJ2-1
size: once
CDR3: CASRDGTYNEQFF
DNA: TGCGCCAGCAGAGATGGGACTTACAATGAGCAGTTCTTC

D: NA
V: TRBV18
J: TRBJ2-3
size: NA
CDR3: CASSPQNTDTQYF
DNA: TGTGCCAGCTCACCACAGAACACAGATACGCAGTATTTT

D: NA
V: TRBV4-3
J: TRBJ2-3
size: NA
CDR3: CASSPGLSTDTQYF
DNA: TGCGCCAGCAGCCCGGGACTTAGCACAGATACGCAGTATTTT

D: NA
V: TRBV11-2
J: TRBJ2-3
size: NA
CDR3: CASSLMTTDTQYF
DNA: TGTGCCAGCAGCTTGATGACCACAGATACGCAGTATTTT

D: NA
V: TRBV6-6
J: TRBJ1-1
size: NA
CDR3: CASGQGIFNTEAFF
DNA: TGTGCATCGGGGCAGGGTATCTTTAACACTGAAGCTTTCTTT

D: TRBD2
V: TRBV3-1/TRBV3-2
J: TRBJ2-1
size: once
CDR3: CASTQTSGTLYNEQFF
DNA: TGTGCCAGCACCCAGACTAGCGGAACCCTCTACAATGAGCAGTTCTTC

D: NA
V: TRBV11-2
J: TRBJ1-1
size: NA
CDR3: CASSQQLNTEAFF
DNA: TGTGCCAGCAGTCAACAGCTGAACACTGAAGCTTTCTTT

D: NA
V: TRBV28
J: TRBJ1-5
size: NA
CDR3: CASIGLGGPKNQPQHF
DNA: TGTGCCAGCATTGGGTTGGGGGGCCCGAAGAATCAGCCCCAGCATTTT

D: NA
V: TRBV5-6
J: TRBJ1-1
size: NA
CDR3: CASSLGQPNTEAFF
DNA: TGTGCCAGCAGCTTGGGTCAGCCAAACACTGAAGCTTTCTTT

D: NA
V: TRBV7-2
J: TRBJ1-2
size: NA
CDR3: CASSFPEVLYGYTF
DNA: TGTGCCAGCAGCTTTCCCGAGGTACTCTATGGCTACACCTTC

D: TRBD2
V: TRBV7-2
J: TRBJ2-1
size: NA
CDR3: CASSPSGGAYEQFF
DNA: TGTGCCAGCAGCCCAAGCGGGGGGGCCTATGAGCAGTTCTTC

D: NA
V: TRBV6-5
J: TRBJ1-5
size: NA
CDR3: CASSRLSARDQPQHF
DNA: TGTGCCAGCAGTCGCCTCAGCGCCCGCGATCAGCCCCAGCATTTT

D: NA
V: TRBV28
J: TRBJ2-4
size: NA
CDR3: CASSLSGSNIQYF
DNA: TGTGCCAGCAGTTTATCCGGATCGAACATTCAGTACTTC

D: NA
V: TRBV21-1
J: TRBJ2-7
size: NA
CDR3: CASSKPPAPPPFNPKYEQYF
DNA: TGTGCCAGCAGCAAACCCCCCGCGCCCCCCCCATTTAACCCCAAATACGAGCAGTACTTC

D: TRBD1
V: TRBV20-1
J: TRBJ2-7
size: NA
CDR3: CSASSAGQGYEQYF
DNA: TGCAGTGCTAGTTCAGCTGGACAGGGGTACGAGCAGTACTTC

D: TRBD1
V: TRBV28
J: TRBJ1-1
size: NA
CDR3: CASRIAGGNTEAFF
DNA: TGTGCCAGCAGGATCGCAGGGGGCAACACTGAAGCTTTCTTT

D: NA
V: TRBV19
J: TRBJ1-2
size: once
CDR3: CASSPDRFNYGYTF
DNA: TGTGCCAGTAGTCCCGACAGGTTTAACTATGGCTACACCTTC

D: NA
V: TRBV7-9
J: TRBJ1-5
size: once
CDR3: CASSLEPQGAGGNQPQHF
DNA: TGTGCCAGCAGCTTAGAGCCACAGGGAGCGGGTGGCAATCAGCCCCAGCATTTT

D: TRBD1
V: TRBV3-1/TRBV3-2
J: TRBJ1-6
size: NA
CDR3: CASSQGRTGVYNSPLHF
DNA: TGTGCCAGCAGCCAAGGCCGGACAGGGGTCTATAATTCACCCCTCCACTTT

D: NA
V: TRBV5-1
J: TRBJ2-7
size: NA
CDR3: CASSLSRTGTNFYEQYF
DNA: TGCGCCAGCAGCTTGTCTAGAACCGGGACAAACTTCTACGAGCAGTACTTC

D: NA
V: TRBV5-1
J: TRBJ2-7
size: NA
CDR3: CASSQNYEVWSEQYF
DNA: TGCGCCAGCAGCCAAAATTATGAGGTCTGGTCCGAGCAGTACTTC